Following are 24 T cell receptor beta chains from one sample sequenced in a study of cytomegalovirus exposure and HLA in healthy donors. Amplification used 60 Vbeta primers and 13 Jbeta primers. TCRdb keeps only in-frame clones here, not all; method: immunoSEQ multiplex PCR. The table shows approximately 250,000 clones, with approximately 85% occurring only once. The sample was PBMCs. Every receptor here comes from a girl between 2 and 10 years old in good health and CMV-seronegative.

This clone came up once. V usage is TRBV4-2 and J usage is TRBJ1-1, with 9 bases lining up with TRBD1. CDR1 LGHNA and CDR2 YNFKEQ come from the germline V gene. The CDR3 has 15 amino acids. V trimming: 3 bases; J trimming: 4 bases; junction bases outside the gene matches: 6. The DNA of the CDR3 is TGTGCCAGCAGCCAGCCGGGACAGGGAGTCACTGAAGCTTTCTTT. It translates to CASSQPGQGVTEAFF.

The J gene is TRBJ1-2, the V gene TRBV6-1, with D possibly matching TRBD1 (6 bases). The CDR3 spans 15 residues. V was trimmed by 2 bases and J by 3 bases, leaving 13 bases between them. The V gene's germline CDR1 is MNHNS and CDR2 SASEGT. The CDR3 nucleotides are TGTGCCAGCAGTGAATGGCTGCGGACAGACTATGGCTACACCTTC. It codes for CASSEWLRTDYGYTF.

The chain combines TRBV21-1 with TRBJ1-1. TRBV21-1 is reported as a pseudogene. This CDR3 region has 12 residues. The CDR3 nucleotides read TGTGCCAGCAGCCCCGAGGGCACTGAAGCTTTCTTT. It translates to CASSPEGTEAFF.

The chain is built from TRBV5-1 and TRBJ1-2, with D possibly TRBD1 on 5 matching bases. Germline loops: CDR1 SGHRS, CDR2 YFSETQ. The CDR3 has 12 amino acids. With 0 bases removed from V and 8 bases from J, the gap between germline ends came to 8 bases. The CDR3 DNA follows: TGCGCCAGCAGCTTGGACGGGGGAGGCTACACCTTC. Amino acids: CASSLDGGGYTF.

This chain connects TRBV18 to TRBJ1-3; no clear D gene. Germline-derived CDR1 and CDR2 are KGHSH and LQKENI. The CDR3 is 13 amino acids. The germline V and J ends were trimmed by 0 bases and 8 bases, with 8 bases remaining between them. For the CDR3, the DNA is TGTGCCAGCTCACCACCTTCCCGGGACACCATATATTTT. This gives the protein CASSPPSRDTIYF.

This clone was recorded only once. The chain combines TRBV6-9 with TRBJ2-7, with TRBD2 matching 8 bases. There are 16 residues in the CDR3. With V trimmed by 2 bases and J by 4 bases, 10 bases remained unmatched. The germline CDR1 and CDR2 sequences are MNHGY and SVAAGI. CDR3 in DNA: TGTGCCAGCAGTTATAGACTAGCGTCTCTCGGATACGAGCAGTACTTC. Amino acids: CASSYRLASLGYEQYF.

This clone came up once. This chain uses TRBV19 with TRBJ1-1, with TRBD1 as a possible D gene (5 bases). V gave up 4 bases and J gave up 1 base, with 19 bases separating them. The V gene's germline CDR1 is LNHDA and CDR2 SQIVND (reference sequence). CDR3 length equals 17 residues. The CDR3 nucleotides are TGTGCCAGTAGTAAGATTTGGAGGGTAGGGGAGAACACTGAAGCTTTCTTT. Translated: CASSKIWRVGENTEAFF.

Only one count was recorded for this clone. The chain combines TRBV5-4 with TRBJ2-3, with 10 positions matching TRBD2. The CDR3 runs 16 residues. Looked up from germline, CDR1 is SGHNT and CDR2 is YYREEE (reference sequence). V shed 5 bases, J shed 3 bases, and the junction held 9 bases outside the gene matches. As DNA, the CDR3 is TGTGCCAGCAGTTTATCTAGCGGGAGTGGAACAGATACGCAGTATTTT. Translating it yields CASSLSSGSGTDTQYF.

Details on this clone: Other nucleotide sequences from this sample produce the same CDR3. The genes are TRBV23-1 and TRBJ2-7, with a tentative D call TRBD2 (5 bases). TRBV23-1 qualifies as an ORF whose function is uncertain. The CDR3 extends over 12 amino acids. The V gene lost 9 bases and the J gene lost 2 bases, with 11 bases spanning the gap. CDR3 loop: CARDSGTYEQYF. The CDR3 region has the DNA TGCGCCAGGGACTCGGGAACCTACGAGCAGTACTTC.

The rearrangement uses TRBV5-1 and TRBJ1-2; D perhaps matches TRBD1 (6 bases). V lost 4 bases and J 7 bases, leaving 14 bases between the germline ends. CDR3 length equals 13 residues. Germline CDR1 is SGHRS and CDR2 is YFSETQ. The DNA of the CDR3 is TGCGCCAGCAGCCCCGGGGGGGGCGGTGGCTACACCTTC. As protein: CASSPGGGGGYTF.

V gene TRBV5-1 combines with J gene TRBJ2-3; the match to TRBD2 covers 9 bases. The CDR3 has 19 residues. Per germline, CDR1 SGHRS and CDR2 YFSETQ. The ends lost 0 bases at V and 2 bases at J; junction bases unmatched: 13. CDR3 region: CASSLAGYLSGRSTDTQYF. Here the CDR3 DNA reads TGCGCCAGCAGCTTGGCTGGGTATCTTAGCGGGAGATCCACAGATACGCAGTATTTT.

The gene calls are TRBV19 and TRBJ1-2, with a tentative D call TRBD1 (5 bases). This CDR3 is 16 amino acids long. V dropped 3 bases and J dropped 3 bases, with 17 bases sitting between them. CDR1 and CDR2 (germline): LNHDA, SQIVND (reference sequence). The CDR3, as DNA: TGTGCCAGTAGTATCGTTGTCCAGGGCCCTTACTATGGCTACACCTTC. Its translation is CASSIVVQGPYYGYTF.

The V and J genes are TRBV2 and TRBJ2-1, with 9 bases lining up with TRBD2. Germline CDR1 reads SNHLY; CDR2 reads FYNNEI. Trimming at V came to 3 bases and at J to 9 bases, leaving 3 bases not matched to a gene. This CDR3 has 13 residues. The CDR3 spells CASSDGGRGEQFF. CDR3 DNA: TGTGCCAGCAGTGACGGCGGGAGGGGTGAGCAGTTCTTC. The complete variable domain, with remaining parts taken from reference TRBV2 and TRBJ2-1, reads EPEVTQTPSHQVTQMGQEVILRCVPISNHLYFYWYRQILGQKVEFLVSFYNNEISEKSEIFDDQFSVERPDGSNFTLKIRSTKLEDSAMYFCASSDGGRGEQFFGPGTRLTVL.

This chain links TRBV7-2 with TRBJ2-7; D possibly corresponds to TRBD2 (6 bases). Between the trimmed V and J ends, which lost 4 bases and 2 bases, there was a span of 15 bases. This CDR3 is built from 15 residues. CDR1 is SGHTA and CDR2 is FQGNSA in the germline V gene. This chain's CDR3 is CASSSLGGAAYEQYF. CDR3 DNA sequence: TGTGCCAGCAGCTCACTTGGCGGGGCAGCCTACGAGCAGTACTTC.

This chain joins TRBV29-1 and TRBJ1-2, with D possibly matching TRBD1 (5 bases). Trimming cost V 0 bases and J 4 bases, with 12 bases left between them. Germline lookup yields CDR1 SQVTM and CDR2 ANQGSEA. CDR3 length equals 14 residues. CDR3 amino acids: CSVEELGAGYGYTF. For the CDR3, the DNA is TGCAGCGTTGAAGAGTTAGGGGCAGGCTATGGCTACACCTTC.

The chain employs TRBV27 and TRBJ1-1, with D possibly matching TRBD1 (5 bases). This CDR3 region has 15 residues. The V and J ends lost 5 bases and 3 bases respectively, with 16 bases between them. Germline V gene data show CDR1 as MNHEY and CDR2 as SMNVEV (reference sequence). CDR3 bases: TGTGCCAGCAGTAGGGTAGGGGAGGGGCACACTGAAGCTTTCTTT. Its protein is CASSRVGEGHTEAFF.

V is TRBV6-5 and J is TRBJ1-5, with D uncertain. Germline assignment: CDR1 MNHEY and CDR2 SVGAGI. The CDR3 is made up of 13 amino acids. V gave up 6 bases and J gave up 9 bases, with 15 bases separating them. The CDR3 sequence: CASSLRYSTPQHF. In DNA, the CDR3 is TGTGCCAGCAGCCTCAGGTATAGTACGCCCCAGCATTTT.

The rearrangement links TRBV30 to TRBJ1-1, with a possible D match to TRBD1 (6 bases). Deletions cut 3 bases from V and 0 bases from J, with 8 bases between. Germline V lookup: CDR1 GTSNPN, CDR2 SVGIG (reference sequence). CDR3 length equals 13 residues. This CDR3 reads CAWRRGLNTEAFF. CDR3 in DNA: TGTGCCTGGAGGCGGGGGCTGAACACTGAAGCTTTCTTT.

The chain carries TRBV19 and TRBJ2-7; D unclear. Germline V gene sequence: CDR1 LNHDA, CDR2 SQIVND (reference sequence). This CDR3 is built from 15 residues. The V and J ends lost 7 bases and 3 bases respectively, with 19 bases between them. The CDR3 bases are TGTGCCAGTAAGCCTTCGTGGTCCCAATTCTACGAGCAGTACTTC. Protein: CASKPSWSQFYEQYF.

The chain is built from TRBV6-4 and TRBJ1-2, with a weak D call TRBD1 (5 bases). V shed 6 bases and J shed 4 bases, with 12 bases lying between them. This CDR3 has 13 amino acids. The germline V gene encodes CDR1 MRHNA and CDR2 SNTAGT. CDR3 amino acids: CASRAPGGYGYTF. The CDR3 nucleotides are TGTGCCAGCAGGGCCCCGGGGGGCTATGGCTACACCTTC.

The chain carries TRBV4-2 and TRBJ2-7, with 8 bases lining up with TRBD1. Trimming removed 0 bases from V and 0 bases from J; junction bases left unmatched: 1. This CDR3 has 15 residues. Germline-derived CDR1 and CDR2 are LGHNA and YNFKEQ. The CDR3 DNA reads as TGTGCCAGCAGCCAAGACAGGGGGCCCTCCTACGAGCAGTACTTC. This sequence encodes CASSQDRGPSYEQYF.

The V gene is TRBV6-5, the J gene TRBJ2-5, with a weak D call TRBD2 (7 bases). Trimming left V 2 bases short and J 4 bases short, with 8 bases between. The CDR3 totals 13 residues. Germline CDR1 is MNHEY and CDR2 is SVGAGI. The CDR3 DNA reads TGTGCCAGCAGTTACGGGGGGGCAGAGACCCAGTACTTC. This codes for CASSYGGAETQYF.

With regard to this clone: The sample carries other DNA sequences with the same CDR3. The rearrangement joins TRBV19 to TRBJ1-1; TRBD1 agrees at 8 bases. The germline V gene encodes CDR1 LNHDA and CDR2 SQIVND (reference sequence). The V segment lost 7 bases and the J segment 8 bases; nucleotides outside the gene matches: 9. This CDR3 is built from 13 residues. CDR3 DNA sequence: TGTGCCAGTACATTGACAGGGGCCACCGAAGCTTTCTTT. Its translation is CASTLTGATEAFF.

The chain joins TRBV6-5 to TRBJ2-3; D may be TRBD2 (5 bases). The length of the CDR3 is 16 residues. In germline, CDR1 is MNHEY, CDR2 SVGAGI. V was trimmed by 2 bases and J by 2 bases, leaving 14 bases between them. CDR3 region: CASSYGVATHTDTQYF. The CDR3 region has the DNA TGTGCCAGCAGTTACGGGGTAGCGACACACACAGATACGCAGTATTTT.